One T cell receptor (beta chain) is described in this entry. Its antigen is undetermined. The entry originates in a study of cytotoxic CD8 clonotypes in ibrutinib-treated CLL. The wider study: Researchers reported ten to eleven relapsed/refractory and approximately 16 treatment-naive patients, 17 of them IGHV unmutated. Among responders, some 25 were partial and 2 complete; after median roughly 72 months, about 15 stayed remitted and approximately 12 progressed.

Using immunoSEQ multiplex PCR, the repertoire was profiled, and TCRdb retains in-frame clones only, with some absent. The table includes roughly 300,000 clones, approximately 79% detected once. The CDR3 runs 15 residues. Germline V gene lookup returns CDR1 LNHDA and CDR2 SQIVND (reference sequence). Trimming cost V 3 bases and J 5 bases, with 16 bases left between them. Study outcomes and limitations: Treatment left the uncommon public clonotypes either contracted or stable in frequency. Clonality grew at ibrutinib response; at progression, it decreased back toward baseline.

The chain is built from TRBV19 and TRBJ2-5; D gene ambiguous. Sequenced here: PBMCs, sampled at disease progression, from a patient treated with ibrutinib. The sequence was collected from a human donor with chronic lymphocytic leukemia. CDR3 sequence: CASSISGPGRETQYF. The CDR3 DNA follows: TGTGCCAGTAGTATTTCGGGTCCCGGGCGGGAGACCCAGTACTTC.